Given below is one T cell receptor (beta chain) in context. Its target is unknown. A much larger clone differs by one base, so this may be a read error. This record comes from a study of shared clonotypes between healthy human individuals. Broader study findings: Naive subsets typically showed greater estimated richness than memory subsets.

The CDR3 spans 13 residues. V lost 2 bases and J 2 bases, leaving 5 bases between the germline ends. The germline V gene has CDR1 SEHNR and CDR2 FQNEAQ (reference sequence). For every subset, genomic DNA was evenly distributed across several immunoSEQ plates. Assay: immunoSEQ multiplex PCR; the TCRdb copy retains only in-frame clones and omits some. Among more than 1 million clones listed, about four fifths were seen once. The material sequenced was memory CD4+ T cells from PBMCs. The subset here: CD45RA-negative fraction. The TCR comes from a man younger than 35 in good health. Some clones in this sample may be carry-over from other donors' samples. The gene calls are TRBV7-9 and TRBJ2-3; D not certain. The chain's CDR3 is CASSLTDTDTQYF. The CDR3 coding sequence is TGTGCCAGCAGCTTAACAGACACAGATACGCAGTATTTT.